The 10 T cell receptor beta chains below all came from one sample that was sequenced in a study of T cells in Graves' hyperthyroidism and ophthalmopathy. TCR beta CDR3 regions were amplified from RNA. TCR CDR3 regions were first amplified by RT-PCR with HTBI primers. TCRdb re-derived calls from the multiplex PCR reads in MiXCR, one entry per CDR3 protein. The top ten clones hold 11% of a sample with about 520,000 distinct CDR3 sequences, approximately 24% of them seen once. The sample consisted of blood. These receptor sequences come from a woman between 25 and 40 years old with Graves' ophthalmopathy.

This clonotype was counted ten times or more. The rearrangement joins TRBV12-3 or TRBV12-4 to TRBJ1-2; 10 nucleotides match TRBD1. J was trimmed by 5 bases and V by 6 bases; bases with no gene match: 0. CDR3 size: 12 residues. The CDR3 sequence: CASRDRGYGYTF. DNA of the CDR3: TGTGCCAGCAGGGACAGGGGGTATGGCTACACCTTC.

This clonotype showed up many times. This chain connects TRBV4-3 to TRBJ1-1; the match to TRBD1 covers 7 bases. This CDR3 spans 16 amino acids. Germline V lookup: CDR1 LGHNA, CDR2 YSLEER. V gave up 0 bases and J gave up 7 bases; unmatched junction bases: 11. CDR3 sequence reads: CASSQDIAGGEGEAFF. CDR3 nucleotide sequence: TGCGCCAGCAGCCAAGATATCGCAGGGGGAGAGGGTGAAGCTTTCTTT.

The V and J genes are TRBV10-3 and TRBJ2-2; TRBD2 might be the D (6 bases). From germline, CDR1 is ENHRY and CDR2 SYGVKD. V lost 0 bases and J lost 3, with 11 bases in between. This CDR3 contains 16 residues. This CDR3 is CAISESEGLYTGELFF. DNA for the CDR3: TGTGCCATCAGTGAGTCCGAGGGACTCTACACCGGGGAGCTGTTTTTT.

This clonotype was seen ten or more times. This rearrangement joins TRBV2 to TRBJ1-1, with unresolved D. Germline V gene lookup returns CDR1 SNHLY and CDR2 FYNNEI. There are 15 residues in the CDR3. V lost 2 bases and J 2 bases, leaving 12 bases between the germline ends. The CDR3 DNA reads TGTGCCAGCAGTGAATCGACGGATCTTAACACTGAAGCTTTCTTT. Protein product: CASSESTDLNTEAFF. Full variable domain (outside the CDR3, taken from reference TRBV2 and TRBJ1-1): EPEVTQTPSHQVTQMGQEVILRCVPISNHLYFYWYRQILGQKVEFLVSFYNNEISEKSEIFDDQFSVERPDGSNFTLKIRSTKLEDSAMYFCASSESTDLNTEAFFGQGTRLTVV.

In this sample, this clonotype turned up once. The V and J genes are TRBV27 and TRBJ1-2, with 7 bases fitting TRBD1. The J segment lost 4 bases and the V segment lost 3 bases, leaving 5 bases of the junction unmatched. Germline CDR1 and CDR2: MNHEY and SMNVEV (reference sequence). CDR3 size: 14 residues. The CDR3 sequence is CASSFSRGAYGYTF. Here the CDR3 DNA reads TGTGCCAGCAGTTTCTCCAGGGGGGCCTATGGCTACACCTTC.

V gene TRBV11-3 combines with J gene TRBJ2-2, with D unresolved. This CDR3 comprises 14 residues. The V gene lost 5 bases and the J gene lost 3 bases, with 10 bases spanning the gap. Germline V CDR1 and CDR2: SGHNT, YENEEA. This CDR3 is CASSPDHDTGELFF. The DNA for the CDR3 is TGTGCCAGCAGCCCGGACCACGACACCGGGGAGCTGTTTTTT.

This clonotype was seen only a few times. A much bigger clone sits one base away, suggesting this may be a read error. The V call is TRBV6-1, the J call TRBJ2-5, with D perhaps TRBD2 (5 bases). Looked up from germline, CDR1 is MNHNS and CDR2 is SASEGT. This CDR3 has 12 amino acids. Trimming removed 2 bases at V and 5 bases at J, with 6 bases between. The CDR3 here is CASSERGETQYF. In DNA, the CDR3 is TGTGCCAGCAGTGAACGCGGGGAGACCCAGTACTTC.

The chain uses TRBV9 and TRBJ2-7, with a weak D call TRBD1 (6 bases). Germline lookup yields CDR1 SGDLS and CDR2 YYNGEE. Trimming shortened V by 3 bases and J by 1 base, and 11 bases separated the two germline ends. The CDR3 runs to 14 residues. CDR3 region: CASSAAGQSYEQYF. The CDR3 bases are TGTGCCAGCAGCGCCGCCGGACAGTCCTACGAGCAGTACTTC.

This clonotype showed up many times. This rearrangement joins TRBV29-1 to TRBJ2-5; perhaps TRBD1 as D (6 bases). The ends were cut back, 0 bases at V and 6 bases at J, with 11 bases in the middle. The length of the CDR3 is 13 residues. CDR1 and CDR2 from the germline V gene are SQVTM and ANQGSEA. The CDR3 bases are TGCAGCGTTGAAGATCGCCAGGGGAAGACCCAGTACTTC. Translation: CSVEDRQGKTQYF.

The chain couples TRBV20-1 to TRBJ2-7, with D possibly TRBD1 on 6 matching bases. Germline lookup yields CDR1 DFQATT and CDR2 SNEGSKA (reference sequence). V gave up 4 bases and J gave up 7 bases, with 14 bases separating them. The CDR3 runs to 12 residues. The CDR3 region has the DNA TGCAGTGCTAACCCGGCGAGGGGGGAGCAGTACTTC. This sequence encodes CSANPARGEQYF.